The 24 T cell receptor beta chains below all came from one sample that was sequenced in a study of tumor-infiltrating lymphocytes in primary liver carcinoma. Using a constant-region primer together with ProtoScript II reverse transcriptase, TCR beta cDNA was made from approximately 500 ng of total RNA. Construction of TCR beta libraries relied on three successive nested multiplex PCR rounds employing slightly modified ARM-PCR. The opening two PCR rounds, roughly 11 cycles each, paired TRBV1-TRBV30 forward primers with a C-beta reverse primer. TCRdb reprocessed the multiplex PCR reads with MiXCR, giving one entry per CDR3 protein. The data show approximately 100,000 distinct CDR3 sequences, around 71% seen once. Total RNA and DNA came together from approximately 22-30 mg of bulk tissue without cell sorting. Sequencing was done on a sample of liver tumor tissue from sampling region 2. Subset specified: tumor region T2, inferior pole. These receptors originate from a woman between 55 and 75 years old with primary liver carcinoma and hepatitis B virus infection.

A remark on this clonotype: A read error may be the cause here, since a much bigger clone is one base away. The chain recombines TRBV2 with TRBJ1-5; D is uncertain. Germline V gene data show CDR1 as SNHLY and CDR2 as FYNNEI. CDR3 length: 11 residues. The ends were cut back, 5 bases at V and 15 bases at J, with 14 bases in the middle. The CDR3 is CASSQECNRHF. DNA of the CDR3: TGTGCCAGCAGTCAGGAGTGTAATCGGCATTTT.

The chain is built from TRBV5-1 and TRBJ2-5, with D perhaps TRBD2 (6 bases). Germline lookup yields CDR1 SGHRS and CDR2 YFSETQ. V dropped 9 bases and J dropped 2 bases, with 23 bases sitting between them. CDR3 length: 16 amino acids. CDR3 nucleotides: TGCGCCATTAGCTTGTCGGGGGTACCCCCTCAAGAGACCCAGTACTTC. It translates to CAISLSGVPPQETQYF. Full variable domain (rest looked up from reference TRBV5-1 and TRBJ2-5): KAGVTQTPRYLIKTRGQQVTLSCSPISGHRSVSWYQQTPGQGLQFLFEYFSETQRNKGNFPGRFSGRQFSNSRSEMNVSTLELGDSALYLCAISLSGVPPQETQYFGPGTRLLVL.

This clonotype was recorded once. The conserved phenylalanine or tryptophan is not found at the CDR3 terminus, so this likely reflects a read error. This rearrangement joins TRBV11-3 to TRBJ1-1, with TRBD1 as a possible D gene (6 bases). This CDR3 is built from 14 residues. The germline V gene encodes CDR1 SGHNT and CDR2 YENEEA. The CDR3: CASSREGDCTEAFI. As DNA, the CDR3 is TGTGCAAGCAGCCGGGAGGGGGATTGCACTGAAGCTTTCATT.

On this clonotype: The CDR3 does not end in the conserved phenylalanine or tryptophan, so this is likely a read error. V is TRBV6-6 and J is TRBJ1-5; 9 bases line up with TRBD1. The ends lost 2 bases at V and 7 bases at J; junction bases unmatched: 6. The CDR3 extends over 15 amino acids. Germline CDR1 MNHNY, CDR2 SVGAGI (reference sequence). CDR3 bases: TGTGCCAGCAGTTACCCAGACAGGGGGTGCCAGCCCCAGCATTGT. It specifies CASSYPDRGCQPQHC.

At least ten counts were recorded for this clonotype. Mismatch with germline at one junction end may stem from a read error. The chain links TRBV10-3 to TRBJ1-5; D is ambiguous. CDR1 and CDR2 from the germline V gene are ENHRY and SYGVKD. The CDR3 covers 14 residues. The CDR3 protein is CAIAETTVNLPQHF. Written as DNA, the CDR3 is TGTGCCATCGCAGAGACTACAGTCAATCTGCCCCAGCATTTT.

To note about this clonotype: The junction does not match germline at one end; this may be a read error. The rearrangement joins TRBV10-3 to TRBJ1-6, with D possibly matching TRBD1 (5 bases). The CDR3 runs to 15 residues. Per the germline V gene, CDR1 is ENHRY and CDR2 is SYGVKD. Here the CDR3 reads CAISVSGTDNSPLHF. The CDR3 DNA follows: TGTGCCATCAGTGTGAGTGGGACCGATAATTCACCCCTACACTTT.

This clonotype was counted at least ten times. The gene calls are TRBV4-2 and TRBJ2-2; possible D gene TRBD2, 5 bases. Germline-derived CDR1 and CDR2 are LGHNA and YNFKEQ. Trimming removed 1 base at V and 0 bases at J, with 6 bases between. CDR3 length: 15 residues. CDR3 sequence (DNA): TGTGCCAGCAGCCAAGGGGGAGCGAACACCGGGGAGCTGTTTTTT. It is translated as CASSQGGANTGELFF.

On this clonotype: One end of the junction does not line up with germline, which may come from a read error. The rearrangement links TRBV7-9 to TRBJ2-2; 8 positions agree with TRBD1. The CDR3 consists of 14 residues. CDR1 and CDR2 (germline): SEHNR, FQNEAQ (reference sequence). The CDR3 DNA reads as TGTGCCAGTAGCGCAGGGGGCGGCACCGGGCAGCTGTTTTTT. It codes for CASSAGGGTGQLFF.

This clonotype was seen ten or more times. The chain is built from TRBV14 and TRBJ2-5; a possible D gene is TRBD1 (6 bases). The CDR3 contains 15 residues. Germline V gives CDR1 SGHDN, CDR2 FVKESK. Between the trimmed V and J ends, which lost 1 base and 5 bases, there was a span of 14 bases. The CDR3 loop is CASSQVQGLGETQYF. CDR3 sequence (DNA): TGTGCCAGCAGCCAAGTACAGGGCCTTGGCGAGACCCAGTACTTC.

The chain couples TRBV18 to TRBJ1-2, with 8 bases aligning to TRBD1. The CDR3 runs 16 residues. Losses at the gene ends were 2 bases for V and 2 bases for J; bases not matched to a gene: 7. The germline gives CDR1 KGHSH, CDR2 LQKENI. CDR3 amino acids: CASSPNSGGANYGYTF. CDR3 in DNA: TGTGCCAGCTCACCAAACTCAGGGGGCGCGAACTATGGCTACACCTTC.

The CDR3 region is CSALKTGALTEAFF. CDR3 DNA: TGCAGTGCCCTTAAGACAGGGGCGCTCACTGAAGCTTTCTTT. The rearrangement links TRBV20-1 to TRBJ1-1, with 8 bases lining up with TRBD1. Per the germline V gene, CDR1 is DFQATT and CDR2 is SNEGSKA (reference sequence). The ends lost 6 bases at V and 4 bases at J; junction bases unmatched: 10. The CDR3 is made up of 14 amino acids.

As concerns this clonotype: The conserved phenylalanine or tryptophan is not found at the CDR3 terminus, so this likely reflects a read error. The genes are TRBV5-1 and TRBJ2-7, with 8 nucleotides matching TRBD1. The V and J ends lost 6 bases and 2 bases, in that order; junction bases with no gene match: 10. The germline gives CDR1 SGHRS, CDR2 YFSETQ. The CDR3 is 15 residues long. CDR3 DNA sequence: TGCGCCAGCAACTCACCCCGGGACAGGACCTACGAGCAGTACTTA. Translated, it gives CASNSPRDRTYEQYL.

The J gene is TRBJ2-7, the V gene TRBV11-2; no definite D call. CDR3 length: 14 amino acids. V dropped 3 bases and J dropped 7 bases, with 16 bases sitting between them. The germline V gene has CDR1 SGHAT and CDR2 FQNNGV. CDR3 loop: CASSFPRCGREQYF. CDR3 DNA sequence: TGTGCCAGCAGCTTCCCCCGTTGCGGACGTGAGCAGTACTTC.

On this clonotype: The junction differs from germline at one of its ends, possibly a read error. J is TRBJ2-1 and V is TRBV11-3; D is unresolved. The germline CDR1 and CDR2 sequences are SGHNT and YENEEA. CDR3 size: 17 residues. CDR3 in amino acids: CASSYRAARTMGNEQFF. The CDR3, as DNA: TGTGCCAGTAGCTACCGGGCGGCGCGGACCATGGGCAATGAGCAGTTCTTC.

Details on this clonotype: A read error may produce the germline difference seen at one junction end. CDR3 sequence (DNA): TGTGCCTGCAGCTTCGAAGAGACCCATTACTTC. This codes for CACSFEETHYF. This chain connects TRBV7-9 to TRBJ2-5; D is unclear. Germline loops: CDR1 SEHNR, CDR2 FQNEAQ (reference sequence). CDR3 length: 11 amino acids.

A remark on this clonotype: This may come from a read error, since a much larger clone is one base off. This rearrangement joins TRBV5-1 to TRBJ2-4; tentative D call: TRBD1 (6 bases). The CDR3 runs to 17 residues. CDR1 and CDR2 from the germline V gene are SGHRS and YFSETQ. Trimming stripped 1 base from V and 8 bases from J, with 22 bases between. The CDR3 loop reads CASSLSRHQGIGDIQYF. The CDR3, as DNA: TGCGCCAGCAGCTTGTCCCGCCACCAGGGGATTGGGGACATTCAGTACTTC.

Of note for this clonotype: A read error is likely, as this CDR3 ends without the conserved phenylalanine or tryptophan. This chain links TRBV6-5 with TRBJ2-5, with D possibly being TRBD1 or TRBD2 (5 bases each). CDR3 length: 15 residues. The V gene's germline CDR1 is MNHEY and CDR2 SVGAGI. The CDR3 spells CVSSPGALGQETQYL. CDR3 DNA sequence: TGTGTCAGCAGTCCCGGGGCCTTGGGGCAAGAGACCCAGTACTTA.

Comment on this clonotype: A much larger clone lies a single base off, so this may be a read error. The chain carries TRBV12-3 or TRBV12-4 and TRBJ2-7; 9 positions agree with TRBD1. The junction had 12 bases not matched to a gene; V was cut back by 6 bases and J by 6 bases. This CDR3 is 15 amino acids long. CDR3 region: CASSYGSGDRAEQYF. CDR3 DNA sequence: TGTGCCAGCAGCTATGGGTCCGGGGACAGGGCCGAGCAGTACTTC.

This clonotype was seen only once. The chain joins TRBV29-1 to TRBJ1-1, with TRBD1 matching over 8 bases. Germline CDR1 is SQVTM and CDR2 is ANQGSEA. The CDR3 is 15 residues long. With 4 bases clipped from V and 4 bases from J, the junction kept 11 bases outside the gene matches. The CDR3, as DNA: TGCAGCGTTGTAAAAGGCAGGGGGCATGTCACTGAAGCTTTCTTT. This gives the protein CSVVKGRGHVTEAFF.

This clonotype was found many times. The chain carries TRBV12-5 and TRBJ2-2, with 14 positions matching TRBD2. Germline CDR1 reads LGHNT; CDR2 reads FRNRAP. The length of the CDR3 is 22 residues. Unmatched junction bases numbered 20, after V lost 3 bases and J lost 5 bases. CDR3 DNA: TGTGCTAGTGGTTTCCGCCACGCTTTACCGGGACTAGCGGGAGAGGGAACCGGGGAGCTGTTTTTT. Translation gives CASGFRHALPGLAGEGTGELFF.

Points on this clonotype: A read error may account for a junction end that differs from germline. This rearrangement joins TRBV2 to TRBJ2-3; 7 bases are a match to TRBD1. From germline, CDR1 is SNHLY and CDR2 FYNNEI. The CDR3 contains 13 residues. The CDR3 loop reads CANFDRDTDTQYF. CDR3 nucleotides: TGTGCCAACTTTGACAGGGACACAGATACTCAGTATTTT.

This chain links TRBV6-1 with TRBJ2-1; TRBD2 aligns across 10 bases. Germline values: CDR1 MNHNS, CDR2 SASEGT. The J segment lost 13 bases and the V segment lost 6 bases, leaving 15 bases of the junction unmatched. The CDR3 contains 15 residues. The CDR3, as DNA: TGTGCCAGCAGGGGGGCTAGCGGGAGAGAATGTGAACAGTTCTTC. Protein product: CASRGASGRECEQFF.

This clonotype was recorded only once. One junction end does not reproduce the germline sequence, and a read error may be involved. This chain uses TRBV7-8 with TRBJ1-5, with 9 bases matching TRBD1. CDR3 length: 17 residues. The V gene's germline CDR1 is SGHVS and CDR2 FQNEAQ. In DNA form, the CDR3 reads TGTGCCAGCAGCCACGGGACAGGGTTCTATAGCAACCAGCCCCAGCATTTT. Translating gives CASSHGTGFYSNQPQHF.

To note about this clonotype: At one end the junction does not follow the germline gene, possibly because of a read error. The chain links TRBV4-1 to TRBJ1-2, with a possible D match to TRBD1 (6 bases). The CDR3 contains 16 residues. Germline assignment: CDR1 MGHRA and CDR2 YSYEKL. The CDR3 reads CASNQGQWTESGGYTF. The CDR3 bases are TGCGCCAGCAACCAAGGTCAGTGGACAGAATCGGGTGGCTACACCTTC.